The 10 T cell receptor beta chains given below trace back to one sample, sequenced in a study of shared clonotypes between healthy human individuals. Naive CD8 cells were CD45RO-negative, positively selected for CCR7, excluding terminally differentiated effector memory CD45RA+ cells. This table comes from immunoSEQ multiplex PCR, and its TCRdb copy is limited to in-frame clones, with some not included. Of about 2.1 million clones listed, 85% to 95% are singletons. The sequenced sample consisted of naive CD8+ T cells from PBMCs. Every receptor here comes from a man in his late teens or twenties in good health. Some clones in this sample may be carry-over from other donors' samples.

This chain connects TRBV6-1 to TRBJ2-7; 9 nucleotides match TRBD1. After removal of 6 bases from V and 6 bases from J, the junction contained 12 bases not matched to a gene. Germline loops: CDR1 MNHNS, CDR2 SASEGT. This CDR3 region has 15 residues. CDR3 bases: TGTGCCAGCAGATGGATGGCGGGACAGGGCTGCGAGCAGTACTTC. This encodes CASRWMAGQGCEQYF.

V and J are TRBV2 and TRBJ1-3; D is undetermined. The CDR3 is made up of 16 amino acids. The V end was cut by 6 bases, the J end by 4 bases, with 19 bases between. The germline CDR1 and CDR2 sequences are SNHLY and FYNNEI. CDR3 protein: CASRGGTVLAGNTIYF. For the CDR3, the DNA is TGTGCCAGCAGGGGCGGTACGGTCTTGGCCGGAAACACCATATATTTT.

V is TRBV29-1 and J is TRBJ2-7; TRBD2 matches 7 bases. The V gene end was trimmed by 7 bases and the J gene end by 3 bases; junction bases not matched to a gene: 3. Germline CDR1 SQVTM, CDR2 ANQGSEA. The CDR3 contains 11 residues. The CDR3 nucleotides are TGCAGCGCGTGCGGGAGCTACGAGCAGTACTTC. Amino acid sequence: CSACGSYEQYF.

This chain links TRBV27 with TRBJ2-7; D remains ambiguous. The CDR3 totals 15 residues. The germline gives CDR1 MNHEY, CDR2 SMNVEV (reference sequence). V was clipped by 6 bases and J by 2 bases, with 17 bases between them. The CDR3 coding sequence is TGTGCCAGCAGGGGTCGCCTTGAGTGGGCCTACGAGCAGTACTTC. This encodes CASRGRLEWAYEQYF.

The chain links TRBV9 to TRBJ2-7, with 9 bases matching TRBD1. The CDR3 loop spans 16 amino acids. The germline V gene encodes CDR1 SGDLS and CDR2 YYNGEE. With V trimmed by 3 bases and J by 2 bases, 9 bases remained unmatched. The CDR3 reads CASSERRTGAPYEQYF. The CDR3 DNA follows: TGTGCCAGCAGCGAACGAAGGACAGGGGCACCCTACGAGCAGTACTTC. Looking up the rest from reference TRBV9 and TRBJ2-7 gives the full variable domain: DSGVTQTPKHLITATGQRVTLRCSPRSGDLSVYWYQQSLDQGLQFLIQYYNGEERAKGNILERFSAQQFPDLHSELNLSSLELGDSALYFCASSERRTGAPYEQYFGPGTRLTVT.

CDR3 in amino acids: CASSLVSFGDTDTQYF. The CDR3 DNA reads as TGTGCCAGCAGCTTGGTGTCTTTCGGGGATACAGATACGCAGTATTTT. V is TRBV5-6 and J is TRBJ2-3; a possible D gene is TRBD2 (5 bases). The germline V gene has CDR1 SGHDT and CDR2 YYEEEE. The V end lost 0 bases, the J end lost 3 bases, and 14 bases lay between the germline ends. There are 16 residues in the CDR3.

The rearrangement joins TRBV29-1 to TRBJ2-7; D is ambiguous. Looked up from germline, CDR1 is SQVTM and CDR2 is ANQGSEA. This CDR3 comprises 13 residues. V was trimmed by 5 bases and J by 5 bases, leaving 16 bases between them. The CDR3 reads CSVSSGSLDEQYF. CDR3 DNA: TGCAGCGTTTCGTCAGGAAGCTTGGACGAGCAGTACTTC.

CDR3 bases: TGTGCCAGCAGCAACAGGGGCGAGTACGAGCAGTACTTC. Protein product: CASSNRGEYEQYF. V and J are TRBV14 and TRBJ2-7; TRBD1 matches at 7 bases. This CDR3 is built from 13 residues. CDR1 SGHDN and CDR2 FVKESK come from the germline V gene. Trimming took 5 bases from V and 4 from J; bases not matched to a gene: 5.

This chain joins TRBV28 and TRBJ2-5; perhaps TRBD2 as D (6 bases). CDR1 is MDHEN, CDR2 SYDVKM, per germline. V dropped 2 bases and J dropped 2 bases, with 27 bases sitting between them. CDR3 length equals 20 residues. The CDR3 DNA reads TGTGCCAGCAGTTTACCCAAGGTGGGGACTCCAAAGGCGTGGCAAGAGACCCAGTACTTC. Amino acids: CASSLPKVGTPKAWQETQYF.

CDR3 nucleotide sequence: TGTGCCTCACACTACCGGGACAGGGGAGCCTACGAGCAGTACTTC. Protein product: CASHYRDRGAYEQYF. This chain links TRBV30 with TRBJ2-7; 10 bases are a match to TRBD1. Germline CDR1 GTSNPN, CDR2 SVGIG (reference sequence). With V trimmed by 7 bases and J by 2 bases, 11 bases remained unmatched. The CDR3 runs 15 residues.